The rows below give T cell receptor beta chains drawn from one sample of a study of blood T cell repertoires in COVID-19. Data came from immunoSEQ multiplex PCR; TCRdb stores just in-frame clones and leaves some out. The sample lists about 150,000 clones, nearly 80% occurring once. Material: peripheral blood. The receptors here all came from a woman aged 80 or older with acute or convalescent COVID-19. Each CDR3 is given with its conserved first and last residue. A D gene is named only where the DNA matches it firmly. The size field is filled for only some rows; it gives once, few, many or a size class.

>TRBJ2-1|TRBV5-1|NA|TRBD1
CASAGGGSYNEQFF
TGCGCCAGTGCAGGGGGCGGATCCTACAATGAGCAGTTCTTC
>TRBJ2-2|TRBV11-3|NA|TRBD2
CASSPLAGVTTGELFF
TGTGCCAGCAGCCCATTAGCGGGAGTCACCACCGGGGAGCTGTTTTTT
>TRBJ1-1|TRBV3-1/TRBV3-2|once|TRBD1
CASSQQTGVATEAFF
TGTGCCAGCAGCCAACAGACAGGGGTGGCGACTGAAGCTTTCTTT
>TRBJ2-3|TRBV5-6|NA|TRBD2
CASSFLAGEGTDTQYF
TGTGCCAGCAGCTTCTTAGCGGGAGAAGGGACAGATACGCAGTATTTT
>TRBJ1-1|TRBV12-3/TRBV12-4|NA|TRBD1
CASSTDRVAEAFF
TGTGCCAGCAGTACAGACAGGGTCGCTGAAGCTTTCTTT
>TRBJ1-6|TRBV7-8|once|TRBD1
CASSPQQGAHSPLHF
TGTGCCAGCAGCCCCCAACAGGGGGCCCATTCACCCCTCCACTTT
>TRBJ1-5|TRBV6-9|NA|NA
CASSPGGGINQPQHF
TGTGCCAGCAGTCCCGGTGGGGGGATCAATCAGCCCCAGCATTTT
>TRBJ1-4|TRBV11-2|NA|NA
CASSRTGSGEKLFF
TGTGCCAGCAGCCGAACAGGGTCCGGTGAAAAACTGTTTTTT
>TRBJ1-2|TRBV20-1|NA|NA
CSASRQEGYGYTF
TGCAGTGCTAGTCGCCAGGAGGGCTATGGCTACACCTTC
>TRBJ1-4|TRBV3-1/TRBV3-2|NA|TRBD1
CASSLRDRGGLFF
TGTGCCAGCAGTCTCCGGGACAGGGGGGGACTGTTTTTT
>TRBJ1-6|TRBV27|NA|TRBD1
CASSLSRGHNSPLHF
TGTGCCAGCAGTTTATCCAGGGGGCACAATTCACCCCTCCACTTT
>TRBJ2-1|TRBV4-1|NA|TRBD2
CASSQARLAGNNEQFF
TGCGCCAGCAGCCAAGCCCGACTAGCGGGGAACAATGAGCAGTTCTTC
>TRBJ2-7|TRBV30|NA|NA
CAWSVPADEQYF
TGTGCCTGGAGTGTACCGGCGGACGAGCAGTACTTC
>TRBJ2-1|TRBV6-5|NA|TRBD2
CASSSPGRETPRFF
TGTGCCAGCAGTTCCCCCGGGCGGGAGACCCCGCGGTTCTTC
>TRBJ2-7|TRBV6-5|once|NA
CASTVGSSYEQYF
TGTGCCAGCACGGTCGGGAGCTCCTACGAGCAGTACTTC
>TRBJ1-4|TRBV5-1|NA|NA
CASSLQGGTNEKLFF
TGCGCCAGCAGCTTGCAGGGAGGAACTAATGAAAAACTGTTTTTT
>TRBJ2-1|TRBV5-4|NA|NA
CASSLAGSSYNEQFF
TGTGCCAGCAGCTTGGCAGGAAGCTCCTACAATGAGCAGTTCTTC
>TRBJ2-1|TRBV24-1|NA|TRBD1
CATSDSTGSIDEQFF
TGTGCCACCAGTGATTCGACAGGGAGTATCGATGAGCAGTTCTTC
>TRBJ1-1|TRBV27|NA|TRBD1
CASRPGTVKNTEAFF
TGTGCCAGCAGACCCGGGACAGTTAAGAACACTGAAGCTTTCTTT
>TRBJ1-5|TRBV28|NA|NA
CASIFGAGRNQPQHF
TGTGCCAGCATTTTTGGGGCAGGACGGAATCAGCCCCAGCATTTT